This T cell receptor beta chain was observed in a study of blood T cell repertoires in COVID-19. The wider study: Specimens from acute and convalescent COVID-19 originated in the United States, Italy and Spain.

The CDR3 sequence is 14 residues long. The germline V gene encodes CDR1 SGHRS and CDR2 YFSETQ. With 0 bases removed from V and 4 bases from J, the gap between germline ends came to 7 bases. In terms of age and location, participants ranged from about 18 to 89 years and lived in roughly 22 US areas. Assignment of participants to cohorts was predicated upon participant-reported clinical history. This clone was seen a handful of times. The sample has other DNA sequences that encode this CDR3 too. The authors' processing: Reference gene primer amplification gave nucleated cell count estimates. Some clones are missing from TCRdb's copy, which holds only in-frame ones; the method was immunoSEQ multiplex PCR. The D gene and trimming were derived from the DNA, and the V and J assignments and clone size from that table. Found here are about 250,000 clones, 70% to 90% of them singletons; the top ten hold about 8.2%.

The chain combines TRBV5-1 with TRBJ2-2; the D gene is possibly TRBD1 (6 bases). The specimen sequenced was PBMCs or T cells enriched from blood (not recorded which). The TCR comes from a woman aged 50 to 60 with acute COVID-19. This chain's CDR3 is CASSLGRGTGELFF. The CDR3 nucleotides read TGCGCCAGCAGCTTGGGCAGGGGCACCGGGGAGCTGTTTTTT.